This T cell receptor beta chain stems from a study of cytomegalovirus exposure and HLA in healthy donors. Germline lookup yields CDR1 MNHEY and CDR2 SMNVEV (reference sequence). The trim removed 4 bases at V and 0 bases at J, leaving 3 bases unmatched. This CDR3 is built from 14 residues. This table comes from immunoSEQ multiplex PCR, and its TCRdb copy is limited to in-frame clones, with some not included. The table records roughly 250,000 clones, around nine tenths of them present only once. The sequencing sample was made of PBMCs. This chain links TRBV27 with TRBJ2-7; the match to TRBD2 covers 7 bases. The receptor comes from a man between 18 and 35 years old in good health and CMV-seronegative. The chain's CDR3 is CASSWGGPSYEQYF. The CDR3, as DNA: TGTGCCAGCAGTTGGGGGGGACCCTCCTACGAGCAGTACTTC.